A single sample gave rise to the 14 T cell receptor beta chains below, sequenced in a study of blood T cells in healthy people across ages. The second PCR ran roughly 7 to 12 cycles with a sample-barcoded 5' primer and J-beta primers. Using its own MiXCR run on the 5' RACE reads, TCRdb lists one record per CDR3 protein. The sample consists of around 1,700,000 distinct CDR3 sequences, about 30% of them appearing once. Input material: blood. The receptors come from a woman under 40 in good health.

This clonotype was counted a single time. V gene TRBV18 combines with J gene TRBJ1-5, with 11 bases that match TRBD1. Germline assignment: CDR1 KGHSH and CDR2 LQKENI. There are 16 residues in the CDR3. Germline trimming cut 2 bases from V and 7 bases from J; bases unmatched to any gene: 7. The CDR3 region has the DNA TGTGCCAGCTCACCAGGGACAGGGGGGAGAGGCCAGCCCCAGCATTTT. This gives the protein CASSPGTGGRGQPQHF.

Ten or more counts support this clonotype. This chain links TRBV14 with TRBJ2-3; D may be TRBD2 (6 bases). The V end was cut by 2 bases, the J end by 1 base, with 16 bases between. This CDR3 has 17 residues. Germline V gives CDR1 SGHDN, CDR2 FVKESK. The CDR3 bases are TGTGCCAGCAGCCAACCCGGAGGGGCCAGACGCACAGATACGCAGTATTTT. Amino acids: CASSQPGGARRTDTQYF.

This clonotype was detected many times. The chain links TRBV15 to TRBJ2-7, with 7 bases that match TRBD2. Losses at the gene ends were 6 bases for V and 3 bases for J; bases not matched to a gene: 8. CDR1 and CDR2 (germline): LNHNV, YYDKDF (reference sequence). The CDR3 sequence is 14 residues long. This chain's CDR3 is CATSHRVAGYEQYF. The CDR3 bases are TGTGCCACCAGTCATCGGGTAGCGGGCTACGAGCAGTACTTC.

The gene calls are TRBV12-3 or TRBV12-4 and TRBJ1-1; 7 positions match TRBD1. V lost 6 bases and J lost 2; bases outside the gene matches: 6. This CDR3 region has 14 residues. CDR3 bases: TGTGCCAGCAGCGACGGACAGGCTAACACTGAAGCTTTCTTT. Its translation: CASSDGQANTEAFF.

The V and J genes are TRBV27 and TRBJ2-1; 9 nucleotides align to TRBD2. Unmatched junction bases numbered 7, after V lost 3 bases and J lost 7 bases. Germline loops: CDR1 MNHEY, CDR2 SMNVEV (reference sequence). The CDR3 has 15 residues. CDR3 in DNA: TGTGCCAGCAGTTTGGCGGGAGGGCTTTTGAATGAGCAGTTCTTC. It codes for CASSLAGGLLNEQFF.

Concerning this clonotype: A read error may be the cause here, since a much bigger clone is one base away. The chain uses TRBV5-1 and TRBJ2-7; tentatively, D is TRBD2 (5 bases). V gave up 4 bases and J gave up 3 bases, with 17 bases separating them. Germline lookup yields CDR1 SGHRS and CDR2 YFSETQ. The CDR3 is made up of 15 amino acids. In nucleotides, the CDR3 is TGCGCCAGCAGCGGAGGCCCGACCCAAAACTACGAGCAGTACTTC. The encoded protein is CASSGGPTQNYEQYF.

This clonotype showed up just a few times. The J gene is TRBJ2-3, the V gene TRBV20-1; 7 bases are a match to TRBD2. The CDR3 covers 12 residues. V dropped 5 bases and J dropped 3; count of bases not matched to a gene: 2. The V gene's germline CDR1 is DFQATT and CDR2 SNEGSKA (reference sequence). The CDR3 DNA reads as TGCAGTGCTCGACTAGCAACAGATACGCAGTATTTT. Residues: CSARLATDTQYF.

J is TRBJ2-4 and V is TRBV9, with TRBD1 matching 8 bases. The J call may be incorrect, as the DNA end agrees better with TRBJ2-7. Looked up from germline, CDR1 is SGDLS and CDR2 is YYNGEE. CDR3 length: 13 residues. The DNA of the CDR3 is TGTGCCAGCAGCGTAGGAGACAGGGGCGAGCAGTACTTC. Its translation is CASSVGDRGEQYF.

The CDR3 DNA is TGTGCCAGCAGCTGGACGGGGGCTACCGGGGAGCTGTTTTTT. Translated, it gives CASSWTGATGELFF. The genes are TRBV7-2 and TRBJ2-2; D could derive from TRBD1 or TRBD2 (6 bases each). CDR3 length: 14 residues. V was clipped by 4 bases and J by 5 bases, with 11 bases between them. CDR1 SGHTA and CDR2 FQGNSA come from the germline V gene.

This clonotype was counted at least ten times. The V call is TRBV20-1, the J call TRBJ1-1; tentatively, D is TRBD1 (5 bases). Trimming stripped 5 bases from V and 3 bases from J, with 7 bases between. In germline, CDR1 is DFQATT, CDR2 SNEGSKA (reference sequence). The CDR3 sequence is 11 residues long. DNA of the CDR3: TGCAGTGCTGGGGGGTACACTGAAGCTTTCTTT. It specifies CSAGGYTEAFF.

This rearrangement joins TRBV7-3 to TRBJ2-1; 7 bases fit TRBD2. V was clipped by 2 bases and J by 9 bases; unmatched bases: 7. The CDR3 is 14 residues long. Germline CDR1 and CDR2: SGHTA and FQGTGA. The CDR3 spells CASSLALGGGEQFF. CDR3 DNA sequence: TGTGCCAGCAGCTTAGCCCTCGGCGGGGGTGAGCAGTTCTTC.

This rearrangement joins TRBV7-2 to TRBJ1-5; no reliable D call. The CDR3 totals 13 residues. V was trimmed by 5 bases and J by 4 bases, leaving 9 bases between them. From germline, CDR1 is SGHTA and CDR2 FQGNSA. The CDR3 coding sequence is TGTGCCAGCAGCGAGCACGCGAATCAGCCCCAGCATTTT. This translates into CASSEHANQPQHF.

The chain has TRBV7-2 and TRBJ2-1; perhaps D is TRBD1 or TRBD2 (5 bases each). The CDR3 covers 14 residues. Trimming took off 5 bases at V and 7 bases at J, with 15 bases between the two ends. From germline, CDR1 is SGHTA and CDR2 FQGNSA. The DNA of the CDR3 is TGTGCCAGCAGCCTGTTCCGGGACCCTAATGAGCAGTTCTTC. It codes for CASSLFRDPNEQFF.

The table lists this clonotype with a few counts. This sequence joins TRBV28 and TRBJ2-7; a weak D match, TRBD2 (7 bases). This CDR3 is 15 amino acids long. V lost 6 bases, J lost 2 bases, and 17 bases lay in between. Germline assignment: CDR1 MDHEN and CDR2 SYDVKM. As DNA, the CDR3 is TGTGCCAGCAGCCTTGGGGGAGGGGACACCTACGAGCAGTACTTC. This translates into CASSLGGGDTYEQYF.